Listed here is a single T cell receptor (beta chain). Method: immunoSEQ multiplex PCR; TCRdb's copy keeps in-frame clones and lacks some. Here the sample spans some 30,000 clones, roughly nine tenths being singletons. The data derive from a study of T cell changes during pregnancy in multiple sclerosis. From germline, CDR1 is MNHNS and CDR2 SASEGT. Trimming removed 10 bases from V and 4 bases from J, with 14 bases in between. The CDR3 spans 12 residues. This receptor was identified in a female donor with multiple sclerosis, enrolled in a pregnancy study. The sample in question was CD8+ T cells from peripheral blood mononuclear cells, obtained in the second trimester of pregnancy. The chain has TRBV6-1 and TRBJ2-7; D is possibly TRBD2 (5 bases). CDR3 protein: CAIRETQYEQYF. The CDR3 coding sequence is TGTGCCATACGGGAAACCCAATACGAGCAGTACTTC.